The 7 T cell receptor beta chains listed next were all sequenced from one sample in a study of cytomegalovirus exposure and HLA in healthy donors. 13 Jbeta primers and 60 Vbeta primers were used for the PCR. Measured with immunoSEQ multiplex PCR; TCRdb has only the in-frame clones, and not every one. The sample lists over 150,000 clones; 80% to 90% were seen once. The sample consisted of PBMCs. These receptors all come from a man between 25 and 39 years old in good health and CMV-seropositive.

This clone was picked up one time. The chain uses TRBV7-3 and TRBJ1-2; TRBD1 aligns across 10 bases. This CDR3 has 15 residues. CDR1 is SGHTA, CDR2 FQGTGA, per germline. V lost 4 bases to trimming and J lost 5 bases; unmatched junction nucleotides: 7. The CDR3 is CASSSRQGAEYGYTF. In DNA form, the CDR3 reads TGTGCCAGCAGCTCCAGACAGGGGGCTGAGTATGGCTACACCTTC.

The V and J genes are TRBV5-1 and TRBJ2-6; 9 positions agree with TRBD1. This CDR3 comprises 18 residues. Germline V CDR1 and CDR2: SGHRS, YFSETQ. The V and J ends lost 3 bases and 0 bases, in that order; junction bases with no gene match: 7. The CDR3 loop reads CASSSSGQGISGANVLTF. The CDR3 DNA reads as TGCGCCAGCAGCTCCTCGGGACAGGGAATCTCTGGGGCCAACGTCCTGACTTTC.

This rearrangement joins TRBV4-1 to TRBJ2-1; D not resolved. The CDR3 length is 15 residues. Germline V lookup: CDR1 MGHRA, CDR2 YSYEKL. The V gene lost 0 bases and the J gene lost 6 bases, with 12 bases spanning the gap. In DNA form, the CDR3 reads TGCGCCAGCAGCCAAGATCGGCGACTTCTCAATGAGCAGTTCTTC. Translated, it gives CASSQDRRLLNEQFF.

The V gene is TRBV29-1, the J gene TRBJ2-2; TRBD2 matches at 11 bases. CDR3 length equals 14 residues. Per germline, CDR1 SQVTM and CDR2 ANQGSEA. Germline trimming cut 2 bases from V and 6 bases from J; bases unmatched to any gene: 2. Here the CDR3 reads CSVELAGGAGELFF. For the CDR3, the DNA is TGCAGCGTTGAATTAGCGGGAGGGGCCGGGGAGCTGTTTTTT.

The chain links TRBV23-1 to TRBJ2-6, with D possibly TRBD2 on 5 matching bases. TRBV23-1 has ORF status, its function being uncertain. V was clipped by 5 bases and J by 4 bases, with 12 bases between them. CDR3 length: 15 amino acids. Here the CDR3 reads CASSVDRRGANVLTF. CDR3 sequence (DNA): TGCGCCAGCAGTGTCGATCGGAGGGGGGCCAACGTCCTGACTTTC.

This clone came up once. The chain carries TRBV30 and TRBJ2-2, with 11 bases fitting TRBD2. V was clipped by 1 base and J by 3 bases; unmatched bases: 10. Looked up from germline, CDR1 is GTSNPN and CDR2 is SVGIG (reference sequence). The CDR3 extends over 18 amino acids. CDR3 sequence: CAWSAPLGLAEDTGELFF. As DNA, the CDR3 is TGTGCCTGGAGTGCCCCTTTGGGACTAGCGGAGGACACCGGGGAGCTGTTTTTT.

This chain uses TRBV6-5 with TRBJ1-2, with D uncertain. V lost 6 bases, J lost 4 bases, and 9 bases lay in between. Germline loops: CDR1 MNHEY, CDR2 SVGAGI. The CDR3 is made up of 12 amino acids. The CDR3 DNA reads TGTGCCAGCAGCACAAGGAGCTATGGCTACACCTTC. This codes for CASSTRSYGYTF.